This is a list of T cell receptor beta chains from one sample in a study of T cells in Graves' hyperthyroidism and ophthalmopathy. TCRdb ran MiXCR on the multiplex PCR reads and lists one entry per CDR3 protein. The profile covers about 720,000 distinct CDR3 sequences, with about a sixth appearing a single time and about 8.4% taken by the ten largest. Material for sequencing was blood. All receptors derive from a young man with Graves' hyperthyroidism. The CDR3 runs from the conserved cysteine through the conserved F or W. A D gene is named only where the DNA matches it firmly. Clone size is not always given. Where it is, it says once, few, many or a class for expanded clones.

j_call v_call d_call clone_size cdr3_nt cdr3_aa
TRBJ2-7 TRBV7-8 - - TGTGCCAGCAGCTTACGTTCGCAGGGGGGCTCCTACGAGCAGTACTTC CASSLRSQGGSYEQYF
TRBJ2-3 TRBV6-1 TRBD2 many TGTGCCAGCAGTCGGGACTACGAGAGAGATACGCAGTATTTT CASSRDYERDTQYF
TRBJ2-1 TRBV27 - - TGTGCCAGCAGGCCGTTTAAGAGCTCCTACAATGAGCAGTTCTTC CASRPFKSSYNEQFF
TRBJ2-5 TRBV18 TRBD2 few TGTGCCAGCTCACCTAGCGGCCCCCGGGAGGCCCAGTACTTC CASSPSGPREAQYF
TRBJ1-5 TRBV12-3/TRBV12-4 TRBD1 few TGTGCCAGCACCTACCAACAGGGGGCTAGCAATCAGCCCCAGCATTTT CASTYQQGASNQPQHF
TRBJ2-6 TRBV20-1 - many TGCAGTGCTAGCAGTGGAGCCTTCTCTGGGGCCAACGTCCTGACTTTC CSASSGAFSGANVLTF
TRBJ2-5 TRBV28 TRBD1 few TGTGCCAGCACTAATCAGGGGGCGTACGGAGAAGAGACCCAGTACTTC CASTNQGAYGEETQYF
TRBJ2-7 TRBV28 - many TGTGCCAGCAGCTTATCCGCTAGGGGGGAGCAGTACTTC CASSLSARGEQYF
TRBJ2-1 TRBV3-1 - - TGTGCCAGCAGCCTCCTAGGAGCTGAGCAGTTCTTC CASSLLGAEQFF
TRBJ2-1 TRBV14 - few TGTGCCAGCAGCCAAGAAGGGGGAAGCTCCTACAATGAGCAGTTCTTC CASSQEGGSSYNEQFF
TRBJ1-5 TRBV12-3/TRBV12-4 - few TGTGCCAGCAGCAAAACGGCGCGTCAGCCCCAGCATTTT CASSKTARQPQHF
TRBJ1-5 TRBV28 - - TGTGCCAGCAGCCAGCCATCCCAGCATTTT CASSQPSQHF
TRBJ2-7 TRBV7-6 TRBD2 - TGTGCCAGCAGCTTAGCTTGGGGACTAGCGGATGACTACGAGCAGTACTTC CASSLAWGLADDYEQYF
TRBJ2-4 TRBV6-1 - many TGTGCCAGCAGTCTACGGCTGGGGAGCACTCTAGCCAAAAACATTCAGTACTTC CASSLRLGSTLAKNIQYF
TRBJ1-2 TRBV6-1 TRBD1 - TGTGCCAGCAGTGGCGACAGGGGGCGCGGCTATGGCTACACCTTC CASSGDRGRGYGYTF
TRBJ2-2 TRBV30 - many TGTGCCTGGAGATCCGGGTTCACCGGGGAGCTGTTTTTT CAWRSGFTGELFF
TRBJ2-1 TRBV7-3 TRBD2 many TGTGCCAGCAGCGCCCTCGGACTAGCGGCCAACAATGAGCAGTTCTTC CASSALGLAANNEQFF
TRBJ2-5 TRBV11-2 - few TGTGCCAGCAGCTTTGCTACGCAGGAACTTGACTTC CASSFATQELDF
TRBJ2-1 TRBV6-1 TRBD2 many TGTGCCAGCAGTGAAGAAACTAGCGGGAGTAATGAGCAGTTCTTC CASSEETSGSNEQFF
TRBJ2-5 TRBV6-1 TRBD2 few TGTGCCAGCAGCCCGGGACTAGCGGGAGCGGCCAAAGAGACCCAGTACTTC CASSPGLAGAAKETQYF
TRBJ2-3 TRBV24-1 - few TGTGCCACCAGTGATTATGGGGAGTCGGATACGCAGTATTTT CATSDYGESDTQYF
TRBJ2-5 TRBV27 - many TGTGCCAGCAGTTTAAGGGATCAAGAGACCCAGTACTTC CASSLRDQETQYF
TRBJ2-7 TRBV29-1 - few TGCAGCGTTGAGGTCAGCAAATACGAGCAGTACTTC CSVEVSKYEQYF
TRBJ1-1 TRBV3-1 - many TGTGCCAGCAGCCAGGCACCAAACACTGAAGCTTTCTTT CASSQAPNTEAFF
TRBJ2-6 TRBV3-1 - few TGTGCCAGCGCGCAGCAGGGCTTCTCTGGGGCCAACGTCCTGACTTTC CASAQQGFSGANVLTF
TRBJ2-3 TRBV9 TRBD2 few TGTGCCAGCAGCGCACGGGGCTCCCTAGCGGGAGGGGATACGCAGTATTTT CASSARGSLAGGDTQYF
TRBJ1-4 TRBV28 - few TGTGCCAGCAGTTTATCGCAGGGCTCAACTAATGAAAAACTGTTTTTT CASSLSQGSTNEKLFF
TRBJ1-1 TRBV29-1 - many TGCAGCGTTGAAGGTGCTGAAGCTTTCTTT CSVEGAEAFF
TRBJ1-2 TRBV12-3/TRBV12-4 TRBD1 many TGTGCCAGCAGTGGCCGGGACAGGGTTCGTTTGAACTATGGCTACACCTTC CASSGRDRVRLNYGYTF
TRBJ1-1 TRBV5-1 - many TGCGCCAGCAGCTTGGCCGGAGGTCCCACTGAAGCTTTCTTT CASSLAGGPTEAFF
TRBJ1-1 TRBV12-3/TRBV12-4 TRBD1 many TGTGCCAGCAGACAGGGGTTTGAAGCTTTCTTT CASRQGFEAFF
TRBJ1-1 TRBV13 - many TGTGCCAGCAGCACGAGCCGGGGGAGCACTGAAGCTTTCTTT CASSTSRGSTEAFF
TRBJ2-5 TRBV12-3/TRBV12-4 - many TGTGCCAGCAGCCTCAGCGAGATCCAAGAGACCCAGTACTTC CASSLSEIQETQYF
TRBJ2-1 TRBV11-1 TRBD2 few TGTGCCAGCAGCCATCCCGGGCTAGCGGGAGTAGGCTCCTACAATGAGCAGTTCTTC CASSHPGLAGVGSYNEQFF
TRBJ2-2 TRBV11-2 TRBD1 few TGTGCCAGCAGCTTAGATCTTTGGGACAGGGTGGCCGGGGAGCTGTTTTTT CASSLDLWDRVAGELFF
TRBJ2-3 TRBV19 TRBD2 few TGTGCCACCCACTCGGGGGCGGGAGGGCCCTCGGGCACAGATACGCAGTATTTT CATHSGAGGPSGTDTQYF
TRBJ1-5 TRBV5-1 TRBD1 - TGCGCCAGCAGCCATCCCCGTCCCCACAGGGGAGGCAATCAGCCCCAGCATTTT CASSHPRPHRGGNQPQHF
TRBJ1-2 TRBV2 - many TGTGCCAGCAGCGGTAACAGGGTGTCCGCCTTTGGCTACACCTTC CASSGNRVSAFGYTF
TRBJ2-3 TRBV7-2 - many TGTGCCAGCAGCTCAGTATCGTGGGATCAAGATACGCAGTATTTT CASSSVSWDQDTQYF
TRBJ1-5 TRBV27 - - TGTGCCACCTCTTCCTACCCCGGGGGGGGCAATCAGCCCCAGCATTTT CATSSYPGGGNQPQHF
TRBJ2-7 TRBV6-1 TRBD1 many TGTGCCAGCAGTGCCGGGACAGCCCTTTACTACGAGCAGTACTTC CASSAGTALYYEQYF
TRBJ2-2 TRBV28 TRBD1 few TGTGCCAGCAGGCCGGGACAGGGGCACTCCGGGGAGCTGTTTTTT CASRPGQGHSGELFF
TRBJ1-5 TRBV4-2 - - TGTGCCAGCAGCCTCGGGTGGGGTGATAGCAATCAGCCCCAGCATTTT CASSLGWGDSNQPQHF
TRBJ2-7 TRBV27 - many TGTGCCAGCAGTTTGGCGCAGGAAGGATACGAGCAGTACTTC CASSLAQEGYEQYF
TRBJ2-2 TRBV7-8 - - TGTGCCAGCAGCAAAAGACAGGTCTCCGGGGAGCTGTTTTTT CASSKRQVSGELFF
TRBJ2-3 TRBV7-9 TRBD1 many TGTGCCAGCAGCTTCCGGGACAGGGGTGATACGCAGTATTTT CASSFRDRGDTQYF
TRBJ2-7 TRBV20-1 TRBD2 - TGCAGTGCTCCTTTAGCGGGAGGGCGCGAGCAGTACTTC CSAPLAGGREQYF
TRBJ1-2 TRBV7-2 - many TGTGCCAGCAGCTTAGTTGGACAGACGATCTATGGCTACACCTTC CASSLVGQTIYGYTF
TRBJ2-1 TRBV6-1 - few TGTGCCAGCAGGGGGGGAGTCCTCGGCGGAGGAGTCCCCTACAATGAGCAGTTCTTC CASRGGVLGGGVPYNEQFF
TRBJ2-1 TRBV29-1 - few TGCAGCGTTGAGCGGCGGGGACCCTACAATGAGCAGTTCTTC CSVERRGPYNEQFF
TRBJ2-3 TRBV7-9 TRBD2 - TGTGCCAGCAGCTTTAACCCGGGAATACTAGCGATAACCTTCAGGACAGATACGCAGTATTTT CASSFNPGILAITFRTDTQYF
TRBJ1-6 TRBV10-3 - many TGTGCCATCAGTGAGCGGGGGACGGAGAATTCACCCCTCCACTTT CAISERGTENSPLHF
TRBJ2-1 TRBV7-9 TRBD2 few TGTGCCAGCAGCTTAGGGGCGCTAGCGGGAGTGGCGTCCAATGAGCAGTTCTTC CASSLGALAGVASNEQFF